Listed below are T cell receptor beta chains from one sample, sequenced in a study of T-cell reconstitution after alpha-beta-depleted transplantation in children. TCRdb reanalysed the PCR reads using MiXCR and keeps one entry per CDR3 protein. The profile shows 200,000 to 300,000 distinct CDR3 sequences, roughly a quarter of them singletons. The sample consisted of PBMCs, taken before TCRalphabeta/CD19-depleted stem cell transplant. All receptors derive from a girl aged 2 to 10 with Fanconi anemia, due to receive a stem cell transplant. Each CDR3 is given with its conserved first and last residue. A D gene is named only where the DNA matches it firmly.

d_call j_call v_call cdr3_aa
. TRBJ1-1 TRBV20-1 CSAGPWRAFF
. TRBJ2-1 TRBV2 CASSAPQPSYNEQFF
TRBD1 TRBJ1-2 TRBV7-8 CASSLDPTGVDGYTF
. TRBJ1-1 TRBV29-1 CSVDTSRAEAFF
TRBD1 TRBJ2-7 TRBV20-1 CSARDLDRVMFEQYF
. TRBJ2-7 TRBV20-1 CSASAPSRSDEQYF
. TRBJ2-7 TRBV29-1 CSVAEYEQYF
. TRBJ2-1 TRBV29-1 CSVGTFSFNEQFF
TRBD2 TRBJ2-7 TRBV29-1 CSVEGVEGPSGRYEQYF
TRBD2 TRBJ2-1 TRBV6-6 CASMGLLGDEQFF
. TRBJ2-3 TRBV7-2 CASSTLDTQYF
TRBD2 TRBJ2-1 TRBV7-3 CASSLISGSSYNEQFF
TRBD1 TRBJ1-1 TRBV29-1 CSVQGGWDTEAFF
. TRBJ2-5 TRBV19 CASRTTGIQETQYF
. TRBJ2-7 TRBV20-1 CSARGGGYEQYF
. TRBJ2-1 TRBV18 CASSPENGDRLYHSYNEQFF
. TRBJ2-2 TRBV12-3/TRBV12-4 CASSGYNTGELFF
TRBD2 TRBJ2-3 TRBV4-1 CASSQQAGDDTQYF
. TRBJ1-2 TRBV6-1 CASSDGMDIGYTF
. TRBJ2-1 TRBV27 CASSLGLRDFYNEQFF
TRBD1 TRBJ1-4 TRBV6-1 CASRTGTSHEKLFF
. TRBJ1-2 TRBV13 CASSLVGSDTYGYTF
TRBD2 TRBJ2-1 TRBV12-3/TRBV12-4 CAIVAGGLKQFF
. TRBJ2-7 TRBV20-1 CSASQGSYEQYF
. TRBJ2-4 TRBV4-2 CASSQVEQAKNIQYF
. TRBJ2-3 TRBV5-1 CASNINLVIDTQYF
. TRBJ2-1 TRBV9 CASSVEWGEQFF